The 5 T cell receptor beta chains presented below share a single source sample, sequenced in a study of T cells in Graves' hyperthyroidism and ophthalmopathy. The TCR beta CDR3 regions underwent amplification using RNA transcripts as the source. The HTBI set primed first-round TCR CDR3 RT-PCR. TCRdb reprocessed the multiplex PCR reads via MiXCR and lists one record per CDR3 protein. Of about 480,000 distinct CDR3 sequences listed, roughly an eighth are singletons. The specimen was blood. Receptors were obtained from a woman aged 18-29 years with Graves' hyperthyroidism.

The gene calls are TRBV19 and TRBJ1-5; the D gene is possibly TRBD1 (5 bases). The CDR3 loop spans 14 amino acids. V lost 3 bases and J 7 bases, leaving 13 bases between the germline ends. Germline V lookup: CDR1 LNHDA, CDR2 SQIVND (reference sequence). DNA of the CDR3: TGTGCCAGTAGTATGGAGGGAAGGGGCCAGCCCCAGCATTTT. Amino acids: CASSMEGRGQPQHF. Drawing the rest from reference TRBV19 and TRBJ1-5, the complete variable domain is DGGITQSPKYLFRKEGQNVTLSCEQNLNHDAMYWYRQDPGQGLRLIYYSQIVNDFQKGDIAEGYSVSREKKESFPLTVTSAQKNPTAFYLCASSMEGRGQPQHFGDGTRLSIL.

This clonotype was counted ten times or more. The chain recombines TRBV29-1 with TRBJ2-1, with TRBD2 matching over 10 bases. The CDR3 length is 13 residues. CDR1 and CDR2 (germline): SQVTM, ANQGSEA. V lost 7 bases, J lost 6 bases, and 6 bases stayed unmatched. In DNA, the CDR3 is TGCAGCGGGGGGACTAGCGCCCCCAATGAGCAGTTCTTC. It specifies CSGGTSAPNEQFF.

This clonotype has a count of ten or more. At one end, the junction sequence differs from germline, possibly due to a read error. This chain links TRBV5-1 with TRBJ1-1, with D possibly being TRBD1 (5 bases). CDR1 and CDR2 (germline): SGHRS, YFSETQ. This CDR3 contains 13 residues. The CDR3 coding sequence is TGTGCCAGCAGCTTAGTAGGGGACACTGAAGCTTTCTTT. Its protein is CASSLVGDTEAFF.

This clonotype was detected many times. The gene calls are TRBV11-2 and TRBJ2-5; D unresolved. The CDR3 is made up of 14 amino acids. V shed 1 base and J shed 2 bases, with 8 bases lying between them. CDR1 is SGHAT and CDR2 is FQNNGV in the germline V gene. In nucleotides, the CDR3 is TGTGCCAGCAGCTTAGGACGGATTCAAGAGACCCAGTACTTC. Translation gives CASSLGRIQETQYF.

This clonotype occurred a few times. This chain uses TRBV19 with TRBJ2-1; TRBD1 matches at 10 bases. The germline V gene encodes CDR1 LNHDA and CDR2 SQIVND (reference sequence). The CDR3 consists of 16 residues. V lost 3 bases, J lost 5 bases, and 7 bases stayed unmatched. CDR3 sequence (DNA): TGTGCCAGTAGTATTCCGAGGACAGGGGGAAACAATGAGCAGTTCTTC. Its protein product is CASSIPRTGGNNEQFF.